This TCR beta chain originates from a study of CD8 T cells in ankylosing spondylitis. Comments on this clonotype: Its antigen is unidentified.

Using its own MiXCR run on the 5' RACE reads, TCRdb lists one record per CDR3 protein. The sample has 650,000 to 800,000 distinct CDR3 sequences; roughly 20% are singletons. The germline CDR1 and CDR2 sequences are SGHAT and FQNNGV. With 6 bases removed from V and 7 bases from J, the gap between germline ends came to 7 bases. CDR3 length: 11 amino acids. Findings and limits, study-wide: Ankylosing spondylitis blood appeared to carry a characteristic TCR beta motif of eight or nine highly homologous variants.

The chain links TRBV11-2 to TRBJ2-1; D gene uncertain. The sample taken for sequencing was blood, either unsorted or a sorted T cell fraction (not recorded which). This clonotype was obtained from a male donor with ankylosing spondylitis. This CDR3 is CASRAVNEQFF. CDR3 in DNA: TGTGCCAGCAGGGCAGTGAATGAGCAGTTCTTC.